Presented here are 8 T cell receptor beta chains from one specimen sequenced in a study of T cells in Graves' hyperthyroidism and ophthalmopathy. Amplified TCR beta CDR3 regions derived from RNA transcripts. The primer set for the first-round RT-PCR of the TCR CDR3 was HTBI. MiXCR was run by TCRdb on the multiplex PCR reads, yielding one entry per CDR3 protein. The table has about 560,000 distinct CDR3 sequences, roughly 46% seen once. Sequenced input: peripheral blood or thyroid tissue (not recorded which). These receptors all stem from a young woman with Graves' hyperthyroidism.

CDR3 bases: TGTGCCAGCAGTGGGACAGCCTATAATTCACCCCTCCACTTT. It yields the protein CASSGTAYNSPLHF. The chain links TRBV6-4 to TRBJ1-6, with D possibly being TRBD1 (6 bases). Germline V gene sequence: CDR1 MRHNA, CDR2 SNTAGT. Trimming removed 4 bases from V and 2 bases from J, with 6 bases in between. The CDR3 runs 14 residues.

The chain uses TRBV29-1 and TRBJ1-2, with D unclear. Germline V gene sequence: CDR1 SQVTM, CDR2 ANQGSEA. Trimming cost V 4 bases and J 8 bases, with 11 bases left between them. The length of the CDR3 is 11 residues. CDR3 protein: CSVAGKQGYTF. In DNA, the CDR3 is TGCAGCGTTGCTGGGAAACAAGGCTACACCTTC.

This clonotype appeared many times. V is TRBV2 and J is TRBJ1-3, with 8 bases lining up with TRBD1. CDR1 is SNHLY, CDR2 FYNNEI, per germline. The CDR3 covers 15 residues. The ends lost 4 bases at V and 1 base at J; junction bases unmatched: 3. The CDR3 loop is CASSGYRGSGNTIYF. The CDR3 DNA is TGTGCCAGCAGTGGATACAGGGGGTCTGGAAACACCATATATTTT.

This clonotype has just a few counts. The germline gene is not matched at one end of the junction; a read error may be the cause. V and J are TRBV24-1 and TRBJ1-6; D is unresolved. In germline, CDR1 is KGHDR, CDR2 SFDVKD. The CDR3 is 15 residues long. The CDR3 region is CASSLPGPLNSPLHF. DNA for the CDR3: TGTGCCAGCAGTTTACCGGGCCCATTGAATTCACCCCTCCACTTT.

The chain combines TRBV10-3 with TRBJ2-2; D gene ambiguous. The V gene's germline CDR1 is ENHRY and CDR2 SYGVKD. The CDR3 is 14 amino acids. V shed 10 bases and J shed 0 bases, with 12 bases lying between them. The CDR3 protein is CATHGGPNTGELFF. As DNA, the CDR3 is TGTGCCACCCACGGTGGCCCGAACACCGGGGAGCTGTTTTTT.

The J gene is TRBJ2-5, the V gene TRBV11-3, with 10 nucleotides matching TRBD2. From germline, CDR1 is SGHNT and CDR2 YENEEA. There are 17 residues in the CDR3. The J segment lost 1 base and the V segment lost 3 bases, leaving 8 bases of the junction unmatched. The CDR3 DNA reads TGTGCCAGCAGCTTCTCTCGACGGACTAGCGGCCAAGAGACCCAGTACTTC. Amino acid sequence: CASSFSRRTSGQETQYF.

The chain combines TRBV2 with TRBJ1-5, with TRBD1 matching 7 bases. The germline CDR1 and CDR2 sequences are SNHLY and FYNNEI. The CDR3 sequence is 13 residues long. Here the CDR3 DNA reads TGTGCTAGCCCCGGACAGGCCCGACAGCCCCAGCATTTT. This encodes CASPGQARQPQHF.

The chain employs TRBV7-8 and TRBJ2-5; D is perhaps TRBD1 (6 bases). Germline V gene lookup returns CDR1 SGHVS and CDR2 FQNEAQ. This CDR3 contains 15 residues. Between the trimmed V and J ends, which lost 1 base and 2 bases, there was a span of 11 bases. The CDR3 here is CASSLVTGWQETQYF. Written as DNA, the CDR3 is TGTGCCAGCAGCTTAGTTACAGGGTGGCAAGAGACCCAGTACTTC.